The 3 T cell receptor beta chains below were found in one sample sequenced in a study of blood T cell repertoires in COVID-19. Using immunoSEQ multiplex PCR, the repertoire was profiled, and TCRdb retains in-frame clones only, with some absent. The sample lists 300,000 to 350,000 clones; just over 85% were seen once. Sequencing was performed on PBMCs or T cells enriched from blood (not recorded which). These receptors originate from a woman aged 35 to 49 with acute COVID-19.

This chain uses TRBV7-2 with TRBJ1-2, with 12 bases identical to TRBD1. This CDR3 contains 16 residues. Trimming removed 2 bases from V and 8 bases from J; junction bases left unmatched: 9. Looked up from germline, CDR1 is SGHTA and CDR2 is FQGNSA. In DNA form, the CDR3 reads TGTGCCAGCAGCTTACAGGCCGGGACAGGGGGCGGGGGCTACACCTTC. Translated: CASSLQAGTGGGGYTF.

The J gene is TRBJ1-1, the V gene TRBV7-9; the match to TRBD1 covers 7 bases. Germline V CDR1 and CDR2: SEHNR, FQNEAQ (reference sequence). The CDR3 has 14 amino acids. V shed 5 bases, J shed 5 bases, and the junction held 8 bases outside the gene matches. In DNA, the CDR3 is TGTGCCAGCAGCCCACAGGGGAGATTTACTGAAGCTTTCTTT. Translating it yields CASSPQGRFTEAFF. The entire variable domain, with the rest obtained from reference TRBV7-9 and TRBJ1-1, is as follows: DTGVSQNPRHKITKRGQNVTFRCDPISEHNRLYWYRQTLGQGPEFLTYFQNEAQLEKSRLLSDRFSAERPKGSFSTLEIQRTEQGDSAMYLCASSPQGRFTEAFFGQGTRLTVV.

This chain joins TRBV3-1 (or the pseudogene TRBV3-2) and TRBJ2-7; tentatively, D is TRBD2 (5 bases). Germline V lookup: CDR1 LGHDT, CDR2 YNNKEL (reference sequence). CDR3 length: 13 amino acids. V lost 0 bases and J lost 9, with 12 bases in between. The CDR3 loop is CASSQDRGGPQYF. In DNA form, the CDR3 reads TGTGCCAGCAGCCAAGATAGAGGAGGTCCGCAGTACTTC.